The rows below give T cell receptor beta chains drawn from one sample of a study of blood T cell repertoires in COVID-19. Clones were read by immunoSEQ multiplex PCR, and TCRdb kept only the in-frame ones, dropping some. The table records fewer than 450,000 clones, approximately 88% of them present only once. Sequencing was performed on PBMCs or T cells enriched from blood (not recorded which). These TCRs come from a woman aged 40 to 55 with acute COVID-19. The CDR3 runs from the conserved cysteine through the conserved F or W. Fields, in order: D gene, clone size, J gene, V gene, CDR3 protein, CDR3 DNA. A D gene is named only where the DNA matches it firmly. Only some rows state a clone size, as once, few, many or a class for expanded clones.

D: NA; size: NA; J: TRBJ1-1; V: TRBV21-1; CDR3: CASSKAEGTHKNTEAFF; DNA: TGTGCCAGCAGCAAAGCTGAGGGGACACATAAGAACACTGAAGCTTTCTTT
D: TRBD1; size: once; J: TRBJ2-3; V: TRBV5-4; CDR3: CASSTTGLYTDTQYF; DNA: TGTGCCAGCAGCACGACAGGGCTTTACACAGATACGCAGTATTTT
D: NA; size: NA; J: TRBJ1-3; V: TRBV7-7; CDR3: CASSPGISGNTIYF; DNA: TGTGCCAGCAGCCCCGGTATCTCTGGAAACACCATATATTTT
D: TRBD1; size: once; J: TRBJ2-7; V: TRBV6-5; CDR3: CASSSRDSSYEQYF; DNA: TGTGCCAGCAGTTCCCGGGACAGTTCCTACGAGCAGTACTTC
D: NA; size: NA; J: TRBJ2-3; V: TRBV5-8; CDR3: CASSRGITSTDTQYF; DNA: TGTGCCAGCAGCCGCGGGATCACTAGCACAGATACGCAGTATTTT
D: NA; size: NA; J: TRBJ1-1; V: TRBV6-6; CDR3: CASSRLNVNTEAFF; DNA: TGTGCCAGCAGTCGATTAAATGTCAACACTGAAGCTTTCTTT
D: NA; size: NA; J: TRBJ1-6; V: TRBV21-1; CDR3: CASSTLTGGYSPLHF; DNA: TGTGCCAGCAGCACTCTGACAGGGGGTTATTCACCCCTCCACTTT
D: TRBD1; size: NA; J: TRBJ1-3; V: TRBV6-5; CDR3: CASSTDRLNTIYF; DNA: TGTGCCAGCAGTACGGACAGGCTAAACACCATATATTTT
D: NA; size: NA; J: TRBJ2-7; V: TRBV2; CDR3: CASSVGRNSYEQYF; DNA: TGTGCCAGCAGTGTGGGCCGGAACTCCTACGAGCAGTACTTC
D: NA; size: NA; J: TRBJ2-1; V: TRBV19; CDR3: CASSIDDRRSFARGEQFF; DNA: TGTGCCAGTAGTATAGACGACAGGAGGTCCTTTGCAAGGGGTGAGCAGTTCTTC
D: NA; size: NA; J: TRBJ1-6; V: TRBV20-1; CDR3: CSASPSYNSPLHF; DNA: TGCAGTGCTAGTCCCAGCTATAATTCACCCCTCCACTTT
D: NA; size: NA; J: TRBJ1-2; V: TRBV4-1; CDR3: CASSQVQGRNGYTF; DNA: TGCGCCAGCAGCCAAGTTCAGGGGCGGAATGGCTACACCTTC
D: NA; size: NA; J: TRBJ2-1; V: TRBV7-9; CDR3: CASSGDMRGSYNEQFF; DNA: TGTGCCAGCAGCGGGGACATGCGTGGGTCCTACAATGAGCAGTTCTTC
D: NA; size: NA; J: TRBJ1-5; V: TRBV3-1/TRBV3-2; CDR3: CASSQESGSNQPQHF; DNA: TGTGCCAGCAGCCAAGAATCAGGGTCCAATCAGCCCCAGCATTTT
D: NA; size: NA; J: TRBJ2-1; V: TRBV19; CDR3: CASSIGSENEQFF; DNA: TGTGCCAGTAGTATCGGCAGCGAAAATGAGCAGTTCTTC
D: NA; size: NA; J: TRBJ1-5; V: TRBV30; CDR3: CAWSAGQINQPQHF; DNA: TGTGCCTGGAGTGCCGGACAGATTAATCAGCCCCAGCATTTT
D: NA; size: NA; J: TRBJ2-7; V: TRBV9; CDR3: CASSVGAWPKEQYF; DNA: TGTGCCAGCAGCGTAGGGGCTTGGCCTAAGGAGCAGTACTTC
D: NA; size: NA; J: TRBJ2-7; V: TRBV7-9; CDR3: CASSPQTDTYEQYF; DNA: TGTGCCAGCAGCCCCCAGACAGACACCTACGAGCAGTACTTC
D: NA; size: once; J: TRBJ1-2; V: TRBV21-1; CDR3: CASSKSRDSNYGYTF; DNA: TGTGCCAGCAGCAAATCCCGGGACAGCAACTATGGCTACACCTTC
D: TRBD1; size: NA; J: TRBJ2-2; V: TRBV9; CDR3: CASSVGLQGAYTGELFF; DNA: TGTGCCAGCAGCGTCGGTCTGCAGGGGGCTTACACCGGGGAGCTGTTTTTT
D: NA; size: NA; J: TRBJ2-6; V: TRBV4-1; CDR3: CASSQESRFSNVLTF; DNA: TGCGCCAGCAGCCAAGAGTCCCGTTTTTCCAACGTCCTGACTTTC
D: TRBD1; size: NA; J: TRBJ1-1; V: TRBV11-2; CDR3: CASSRVRGRAGTEAFF; DNA: TGTGCCAGCAGCCGCGTCAGGGGGCGGGCGGGCACTGAAGCTTTCTTT